The subject of this entry is one T cell receptor (beta chain). The sample comes from a study of blood T cell repertoires in COVID-19. The protocol was immunoSEQ multiplex PCR, while the TCRdb copy is restricted to in-frame clones and leaves out a portion. The table records some 360,000 clones, approximately 91% of them present only once. The sequencing input was PBMCs or T cells enriched from blood (not recorded which). The receptor was isolated from a young woman who had been exposed to COVID-19.

The CDR3 DNA sequence: TGTGCCAGTAGTAAGGACAGGATGTCCTACGAGCAGTACTTC. Amino acid sequence: CASSKDRMSYEQYF. The chain recombines TRBV19 with TRBJ2-7; TRBD1 matches 7 bases. From germline, CDR1 is LNHDA and CDR2 SQIVND (reference sequence). The V and J ends lost 4 bases and 1 base, in that order; junction bases with no gene match: 4. This CDR3 has 14 residues.